This TCR beta chain was obtained from a study of blood T cell repertoires in COVID-19. Study information: From the United States, Italy and Spain came samples of acute and convalescent COVID-19. In each case, the material was cDNA or gDNA derived from T cells, B-cell-depleted T cells, or PBMCs.

This clone is a singleton in its sample. This CDR3 comprises 15 residues. Germline CDR1 is LGHDT and CDR2 is YNNKEL (reference sequence). V lost 1 base to trimming and J lost 4 bases, with 13 bases between them. TCRdb's table, derived via immunoSEQ multiplex PCR, lists solely in-frame clones and lacks some. The sample records 50,000 to 70,000 clones, 78% being singletons. The origin of this receptor is a human donor in a cohort sampled during active COVID-19. The chain is built from TRBV3-1 (or the pseudogene TRBV3-2) and TRBJ1-2; D might be TRBD1 (6 bases). The sequencing sample was made of peripheral blood. CDR3 loop: CASSQAHQGPYGYTF. The CDR3 bases are TGTGCCAGCAGCCAAGCCCATCAGGGGCCCTATGGCTACACCTTC.